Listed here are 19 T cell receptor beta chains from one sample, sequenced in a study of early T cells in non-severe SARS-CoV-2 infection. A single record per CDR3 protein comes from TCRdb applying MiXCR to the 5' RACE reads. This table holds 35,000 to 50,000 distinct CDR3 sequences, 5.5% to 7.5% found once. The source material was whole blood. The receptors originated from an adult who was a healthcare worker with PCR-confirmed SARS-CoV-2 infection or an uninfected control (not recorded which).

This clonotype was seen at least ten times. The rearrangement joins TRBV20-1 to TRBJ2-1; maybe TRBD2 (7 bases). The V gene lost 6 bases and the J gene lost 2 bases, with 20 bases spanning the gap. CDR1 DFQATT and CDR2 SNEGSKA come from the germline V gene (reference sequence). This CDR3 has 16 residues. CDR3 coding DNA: TGCAGTGCCCGAGAATTTGAGGGGGGGGCCTACAATGAGCAGTTCTTC. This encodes CSAREFEGGAYNEQFF.

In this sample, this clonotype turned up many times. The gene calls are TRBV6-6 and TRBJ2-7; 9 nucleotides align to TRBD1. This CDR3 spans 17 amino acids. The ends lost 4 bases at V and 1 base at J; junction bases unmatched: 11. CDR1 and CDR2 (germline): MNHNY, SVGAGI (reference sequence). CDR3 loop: CASSSRPGQGSSYEQYF. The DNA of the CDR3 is TGTGCCAGCAGTTCCCGCCCGGGACAGGGCTCATCCTACGAGCAGTACTTC.

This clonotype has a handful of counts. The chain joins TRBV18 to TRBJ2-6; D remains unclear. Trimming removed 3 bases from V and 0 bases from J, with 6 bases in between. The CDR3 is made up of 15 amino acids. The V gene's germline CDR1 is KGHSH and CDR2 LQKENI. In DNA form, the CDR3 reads TGTGCCAGCTCACCTCTCAGCTCTGGGGCCAACGTCCTGACTTTC. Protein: CASSPLSSGANVLTF.

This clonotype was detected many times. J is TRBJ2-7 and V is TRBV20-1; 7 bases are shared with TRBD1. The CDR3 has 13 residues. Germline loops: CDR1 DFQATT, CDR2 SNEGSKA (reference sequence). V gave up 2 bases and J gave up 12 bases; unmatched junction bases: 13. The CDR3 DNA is TGCAGTGCTAGAACCGGGACAGCCGGGTCGGCGTACTTC. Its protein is CSARTGTAGSAYF.

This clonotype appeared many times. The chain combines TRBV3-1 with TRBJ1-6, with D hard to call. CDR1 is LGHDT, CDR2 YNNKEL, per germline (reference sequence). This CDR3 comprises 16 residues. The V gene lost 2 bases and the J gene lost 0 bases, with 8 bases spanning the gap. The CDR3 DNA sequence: TGTGCCAGCAGCCAACGCAGGAGCTCCTATAATTCACCCCTCCACTTT. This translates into CASSQRRSSYNSPLHF.

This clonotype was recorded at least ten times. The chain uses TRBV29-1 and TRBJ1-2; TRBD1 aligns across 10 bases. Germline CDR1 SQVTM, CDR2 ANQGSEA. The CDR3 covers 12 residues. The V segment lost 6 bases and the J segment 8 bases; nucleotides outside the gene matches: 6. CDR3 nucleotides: TGCAGCGTAAGACAGGGGGCGAGAGGCTACACCTTC. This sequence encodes CSVRQGARGYTF.

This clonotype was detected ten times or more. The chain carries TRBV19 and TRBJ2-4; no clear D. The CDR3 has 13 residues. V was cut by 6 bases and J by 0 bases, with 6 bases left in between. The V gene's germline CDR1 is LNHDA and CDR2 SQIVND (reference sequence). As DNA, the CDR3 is TGTGCCAGTAGGTCCGAAGCCAAAAACATTCAGTACTTC. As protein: CASRSEAKNIQYF.

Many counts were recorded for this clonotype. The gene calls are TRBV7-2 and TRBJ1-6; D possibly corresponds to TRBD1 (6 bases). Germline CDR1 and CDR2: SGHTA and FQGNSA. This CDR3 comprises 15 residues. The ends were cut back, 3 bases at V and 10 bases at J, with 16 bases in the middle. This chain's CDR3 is CASSFPQGLESPLHF. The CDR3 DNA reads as TGTGCCAGCAGCTTTCCACAGGGATTAGAATCACCCCTCCACTTT.

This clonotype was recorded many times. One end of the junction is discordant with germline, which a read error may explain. Written as DNA, the CDR3 is TGTGCCAGCTCACCAAGGAAGGGTAGCACTCAGCCCCAGCATTTT. Amino acid sequence: CASSPRKGSTQPQHF. The chain carries TRBV18 and TRBJ1-5; unclear D gene. CDR3 length equals 15 residues. From germline, CDR1 is KGHSH and CDR2 LQKENI. Complete variable domain (other parts from reference TRBV18 and TRBJ1-5): NAGVMQNPRHLVRRRGQEARLRCSPMKGHSHVYWYRQLPEEGLKFMVYLQKENIIDESGMPKERFSAEFPKEGPSILRIQQVVRGDSAAYFCASSPRKGSTQPQHFGDGTRLSIL.

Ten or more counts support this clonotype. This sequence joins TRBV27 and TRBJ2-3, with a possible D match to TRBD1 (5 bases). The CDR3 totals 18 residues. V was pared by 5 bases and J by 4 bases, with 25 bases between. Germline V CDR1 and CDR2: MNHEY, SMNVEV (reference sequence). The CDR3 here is CASSTIPPYGAVSDTQYF. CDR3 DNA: TGTGCCAGCAGTACAATACCCCCGTATGGGGCAGTCTCAGATACGCAGTATTTT.

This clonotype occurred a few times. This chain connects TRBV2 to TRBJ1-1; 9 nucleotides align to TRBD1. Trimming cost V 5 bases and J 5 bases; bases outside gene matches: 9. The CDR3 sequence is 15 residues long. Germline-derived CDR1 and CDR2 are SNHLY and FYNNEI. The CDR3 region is CASSPTDRGTTEAFF. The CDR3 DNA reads TGTGCCAGCAGTCCTACCGACAGGGGGACTACTGAAGCTTTCTTT.

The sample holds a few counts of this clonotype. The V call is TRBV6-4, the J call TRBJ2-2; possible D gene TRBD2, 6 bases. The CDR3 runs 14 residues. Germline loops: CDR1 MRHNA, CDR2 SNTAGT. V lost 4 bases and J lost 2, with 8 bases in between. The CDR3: CASSGGLNTGELFF. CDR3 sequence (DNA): TGTGCCAGCAGTGGGGGACTTAACACCGGGGAGCTGTTTTTT.

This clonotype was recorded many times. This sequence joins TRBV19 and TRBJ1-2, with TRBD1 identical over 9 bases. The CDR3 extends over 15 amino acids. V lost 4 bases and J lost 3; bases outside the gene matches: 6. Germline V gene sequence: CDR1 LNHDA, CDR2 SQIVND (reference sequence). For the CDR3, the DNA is TGTGCCAGTAGTACCGAACAGGGGGCGTACTATGGCTACACCTTC. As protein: CASSTEQGAYYGYTF. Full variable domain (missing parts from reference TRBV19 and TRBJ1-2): DGGITQSPKYLFRKEGQNVTLSCEQNLNHDAMYWYRQDPGQGLRLIYYSQIVNDFQKGDIAEGYSVSREKKESFPLTVTSAQKNPTAFYLCASSTEQGAYYGYTFGSGTRLTVV.

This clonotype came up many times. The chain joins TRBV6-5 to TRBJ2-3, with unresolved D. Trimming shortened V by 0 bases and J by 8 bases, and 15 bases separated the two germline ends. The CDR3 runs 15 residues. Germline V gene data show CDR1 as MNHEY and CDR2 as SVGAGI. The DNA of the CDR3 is TGTGCCAGCAGTTACTCGTCTGGCCCCGATGTTACGCAGTATTTT. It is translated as CASSYSSGPDVTQYF.

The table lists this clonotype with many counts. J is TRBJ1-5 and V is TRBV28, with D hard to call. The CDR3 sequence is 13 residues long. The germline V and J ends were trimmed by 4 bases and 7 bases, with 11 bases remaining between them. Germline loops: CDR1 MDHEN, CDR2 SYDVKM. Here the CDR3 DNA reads TGTGCCAGCAGTTACCCGTTGGGACAGCCCCAGCATTTT. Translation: CASSYPLGQPQHF.

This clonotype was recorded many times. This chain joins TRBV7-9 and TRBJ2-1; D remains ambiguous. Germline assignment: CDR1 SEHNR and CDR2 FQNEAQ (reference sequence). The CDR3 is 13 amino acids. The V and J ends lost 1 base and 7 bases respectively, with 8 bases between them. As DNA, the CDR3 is TGTGCCAGCAGCTTAGGTTGGCCGAATGAGCAGTTCTTC. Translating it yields CASSLGWPNEQFF. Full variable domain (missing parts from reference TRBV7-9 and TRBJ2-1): DTGVSQNPRHKITKRGQNVTFRCDPISEHNRLYWYRQTLGQGPEFLTYFQNEAQLEKSRLLSDRFSAERPKGSFSTLEIQRTEQGDSAMYLCASSLGWPNEQFFGPGTRLTVL.

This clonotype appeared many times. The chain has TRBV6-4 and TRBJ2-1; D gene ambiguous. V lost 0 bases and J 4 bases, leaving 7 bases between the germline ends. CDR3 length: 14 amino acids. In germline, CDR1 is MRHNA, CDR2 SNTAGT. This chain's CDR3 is CASSDSEGYNEQFF. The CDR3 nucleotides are TGTGCCAGCAGTGACTCGGAAGGGTACAATGAGCAGTTCTTC.

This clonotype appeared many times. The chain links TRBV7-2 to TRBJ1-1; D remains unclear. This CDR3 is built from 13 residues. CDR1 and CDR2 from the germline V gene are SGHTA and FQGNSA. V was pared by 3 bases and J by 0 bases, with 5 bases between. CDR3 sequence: CASSFSVNTEAFF. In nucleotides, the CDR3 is TGTGCCAGCAGCTTCTCAGTGAACACTGAAGCTTTCTTT. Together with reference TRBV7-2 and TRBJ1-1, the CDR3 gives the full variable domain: GAGVSQSPSNKVTEKGKDVELRCDPISGHTALYWYRQSLGQGLEFLIYFQGNSAPDKSGLPSDRFSAERTGGSVSTLTIQRTQQEDSAVYLCASSFSVNTEAFFGQGTRLTVV.

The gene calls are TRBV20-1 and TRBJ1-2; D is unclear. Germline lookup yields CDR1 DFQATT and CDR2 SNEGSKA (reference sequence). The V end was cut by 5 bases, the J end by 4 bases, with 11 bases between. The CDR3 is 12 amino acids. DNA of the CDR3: TGCAGTGCTTTGTTATCTGGCTATGGCTACACCTTC. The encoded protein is CSALLSGYGYTF.